The 30 T cell receptor beta chains below come from one sample, sequenced in a study of blood T cell repertoires in COVID-19. Profiled with immunoSEQ multiplex PCR; TCRdb holds only in-frame clones, not every one. The sample lists 70,000 to 95,000 clones, just over 90% occurring once. What was sequenced was peripheral blood. The source is a woman aged 45-59 years in a cohort sampled during active COVID-19.

This CDR3 is CASSPSGPNTGELFF. CDR3 coding DNA: TGTGCCAGCAGCCCTAGCGGACCAAACACCGGGGAGCTGTTTTTT. V gene TRBV11-3 combines with J gene TRBJ2-2, with TRBD2 matching over 7 bases. Germline V gives CDR1 SGHNT, CDR2 YENEEA. Unmatched junction bases numbered 5, after V lost 5 bases and J lost 2 bases. The length of the CDR3 is 15 residues. The variable domain in full, completed from reference TRBV11-3 and TRBJ2-2, reads EAGVVQSPRYKIIEKKQPVAFWCNPISGHNTLYWYLQNLGQGPELLIRYENEEAVDDSQLPKDRFSAERLKGVDSTLKIQPAELGDSAVYLCASSPSGPNTGELFFGEGSRLTVL.

The chain uses TRBV30 and TRBJ2-7; 7 nucleotides align to TRBD1. The CDR3 loop spans 13 amino acids. The J segment lost 6 bases and the V segment lost 4 bases, leaving 9 bases of the junction unmatched. Germline-derived CDR1 and CDR2 are GTSNPN and SVGIG (reference sequence). CDR3 nucleotide sequence: TGTGCCTGGACCGTTAACAGGGGTTCCGAGCAGTACTTC. Translated: CAWTVNRGSEQYF.

This clone is a singleton in its sample. This chain joins TRBV6-5 and TRBJ2-7, with 7 bases identical to TRBD2. There are 14 residues in the CDR3. Germline V lookup: CDR1 MNHEY, CDR2 SVGAGI. Losses at the gene ends were 5 bases for V and 6 bases for J; bases not matched to a gene: 10. Written as DNA, the CDR3 is TGTGCCAGCAGTCAACGGACTAGAACGTTCGAGCAGTACTTC. It specifies CASSQRTRTFEQYF.

The chain uses TRBV18 and TRBJ2-5, with D possibly being TRBD1 (5 bases). This CDR3 region has 15 residues. Trimming left V 0 bases short and J 2 bases short, with 10 bases between. The germline V gene encodes CDR1 KGHSH and CDR2 LQKENI. This chain's CDR3 is CASSPPGRAQETQYF. CDR3 nucleotide sequence: TGTGCCAGCTCACCACCCGGCAGGGCGCAAGAGACCCAGTACTTC.

The gene calls are TRBV30 and TRBJ1-2; D not resolved. Trimming pared 1 base from V and 4 bases from J, leaving 13 bases between. The CDR3 is 14 residues long. CDR1 is GTSNPN, CDR2 SVGIG, per germline (reference sequence). CDR3 DNA: TGTGCCTGGAGTGGCCGAACGGGAACCTATGGCTACACCTTC. Translated: CAWSGRTGTYGYTF.

The rearrangement uses TRBV6-5 and TRBJ2-7, with 9 bases fitting TRBD2. V was pared by 6 bases and J by 2 bases, with 5 bases of the junction left unmatched. The CDR3 sequence is 14 residues long. Germline V gene lookup returns CDR1 MNHEY and CDR2 SVGAGI. CDR3 loop: CASRSGGPTYEQYF. The DNA for the CDR3 is TGTGCCAGCAGGAGCGGGGGGCCTACCTACGAGCAGTACTTC.

This clone was seen once. The chain recombines TRBV7-9 with TRBJ1-1; 9 positions match TRBD1. Germline V gene lookup returns CDR1 SEHNR and CDR2 FQNEAQ (reference sequence). With V trimmed by 5 bases and J by 6 bases, 4 bases remained unmatched. This CDR3 contains 13 residues. CDR3 loop: CASSPGQGAEAFF. CDR3 nucleotide sequence: TGTGCCAGCAGCCCGGGACAGGGAGCTGAAGCTTTCTTT.

The V call is TRBV28, the J call TRBJ1-4; maybe TRBD1 (6 bases). The ends were cut back, 5 bases at V and 7 bases at J, with 14 bases in the middle. The CDR3 is 14 residues long. CDR1 MDHEN and CDR2 SYDVKM come from the germline V gene. The CDR3 spells CASSPPGVSEKLFF. As DNA, the CDR3 is TGTGCCAGCAGTCCTCCAGGGGTCTCTGAAAAACTGTTTTTT.

CDR3 in DNA: TGTGCCAGCAGCCAAATGGGGACAGGGGGTTCAACTAATGAAAAACTGTTTTTT. Residues: CASSQMGTGGSTNEKLFF. The chain uses TRBV4-2 and TRBJ1-4, with 11 bases lining up with TRBD1. The CDR3 sequence is 18 residues long. V dropped 2 bases and J dropped 0; count of bases not matched to a gene: 5. CDR1 is LGHNA and CDR2 is YNFKEQ in the germline V gene.

This clone showed up just once. The chain joins TRBV6-5 to TRBJ2-7; 10 bases map to TRBD1. The germline V gene has CDR1 MNHEY and CDR2 SVGAGI. J gave up 1 base and V 0 bases, and 3 bases lay outside the gene matches. CDR3 size: 16 residues. The CDR3 DNA is TGTGCCAGCAGTTACTCTGGGACAGGGGTTTCCTACGAGCAGTACTTC. It encodes CASSYSGTGVSYEQYF.

This clone came up once. The V gene is TRBV19, the J gene TRBJ2-3; tentatively, D is TRBD1 (6 bases). The CDR3 spans 13 residues. Germline V gene sequence: CDR1 LNHDA, CDR2 SQIVND (reference sequence). Trimming left V 5 bases short and J 0 bases short, with 6 bases between. DNA of the CDR3: TGTGCCAGTAGTGGGGGCAGCACAGATACGCAGTATTTT. Translation gives CASSGGSTDTQYF.

The gene calls are TRBV3-1 (or the pseudogene TRBV3-2) and TRBJ2-5; possibly TRBD1 for D (5 bases). Between the trimmed V and J ends, which lost 0 bases and 5 bases, there was a span of 13 bases. The CDR3 consists of 15 residues. Germline loops: CDR1 LGHDT, CDR2 YNNKEL (reference sequence). In nucleotides, the CDR3 is TGTGCCAGCAGCCAAGATCACAGGCAGAGGGAGACCCAGTACTTC. It translates to CASSQDHRQRETQYF.

This clone has a single count. V and J are TRBV2 and TRBJ1-5, with D perhaps TRBD1 (6 bases). The germline gives CDR1 SNHLY, CDR2 FYNNEI. The CDR3 consists of 12 residues. V dropped 6 bases and J dropped 15 bases, with 18 bases sitting between them. The chain's CDR3 is CASRGQGQGRHF. In DNA, the CDR3 is TGTGCCAGCAGGGGGCAGGGGCAGGGTCGGCATTTT. The whole variable domain, filled in from reference TRBV2 and TRBJ1-5, reads EPEVTQTPSHQVTQMGQEVILRCVPISNHLYFYWYRQILGQKVEFLVSFYNNEISEKSEIFDDQFSVERPDGSNFTLKIRSTKLEDSAMYFCASRGQGQGRHFGDGTRLSIL.

The chain uses TRBV19 and TRBJ1-1, with unresolved D. This CDR3 contains 16 residues. The V and J ends lost 8 bases and 0 bases respectively, with 19 bases between them. Germline assignment: CDR1 LNHDA and CDR2 SQIVND (reference sequence). Here the CDR3 DNA reads TGTGCCAGTCGAGTCCGGGGTGATTACATGAACACTGAAGCTTTCTTT. This codes for CASRVRGDYMNTEAFF.

The chain recombines TRBV28 with TRBJ1-2, with D possibly TRBD1 on 5 matching bases. This CDR3 has 13 amino acids. Per the germline V gene, CDR1 is MDHEN and CDR2 is SYDVKM. Between the trimmed V and J ends, which lost 10 bases and 4 bases, there was a span of 16 bases. DNA for the CDR3: TGTGCCATCAAAGTAACAGGTGTCTATGGCTACACCTTC. It yields the protein CAIKVTGVYGYTF.

This rearrangement joins TRBV7-9 to TRBJ2-5, with 8 bases aligning to TRBD2. The V gene end was trimmed by 2 bases and the J gene end by 1 base; junction bases not matched to a gene: 6. This CDR3 is 16 amino acids long. In germline, CDR1 is SEHNR, CDR2 FQNEAQ (reference sequence). The CDR3 region is CASSLIAGMGQETQYF. The CDR3 bases are TGTGCCAGCAGCTTAATAGCGGGGATGGGCCAAGAGACCCAGTACTTC.

In regard to this clone: Since a much larger clone is just one base distant, this may be a read error. This sequence joins TRBV27 and TRBJ1-5; D is unclear. Germline values: CDR1 MNHEY, CDR2 SMNVEV (reference sequence). Trimming took 4 bases from V and 0 from J, leaving 4 bases between them. The CDR3 totals 13 residues. The CDR3 nucleotides read TGTGCCAGCAGTTCCTATAGCAATCAGCCCCAGCATTTT. Its protein product is CASSSYSNQPQHF.

This chain joins TRBV28 and TRBJ1-5; D unclear. V was trimmed by 2 bases and J by 7 bases, leaving 12 bases between them. The V gene's germline CDR1 is MDHEN and CDR2 SYDVKM. The CDR3 extends over 14 amino acids. In DNA form, the CDR3 reads TGTGCCAGCAGTTTAAGCAGGTCCCAACAGCCCCAGCATTTT. Translating it yields CASSLSRSQQPQHF.

The DNA for the CDR3 is TGTGCCAGCAGGACAGGGGGTAAATACTATGGCTACACCTTC. Translated, it gives CASRTGGKYYGYTF. The gene calls are TRBV3-1 (or the pseudogene TRBV3-2) and TRBJ1-2, with 9 bases fitting TRBD1. The CDR3 extends over 14 amino acids. V gave up 6 bases and J gave up 3 bases; unmatched junction bases: 5. The germline gives CDR1 LGHDT, CDR2 YNNKEL (reference sequence).

This rearrangement joins TRBV7-2 to TRBJ2-7; D might be TRBD1 (6 bases). CDR3 size: 15 residues. The V end lost 0 bases, the J end lost 5 bases, and 14 bases lay between the germline ends. CDR1 and CDR2 from the germline V gene are SGHTA and FQGNSA. CDR3 sequence: CASSLAGRTVNEQYF. CDR3 DNA: TGTGCCAGCAGCTTAGCGGGTAGGACAGTGAACGAGCAGTACTTC.

Concerning this clone itself: This likely comes from a read error, as the CDR3 has no conserved phenylalanine or tryptophan at its end. Because the CDR3's place on the DNA is in doubt, the DNA is left out and the CDR3 is given as listed by TCRdb. The V and J genes are TRBV5-8 and TRBJ1-1; the table gives TRBD1 as D, unverified against the DNA. Germline CDR1 is SGHTS and CDR2 is YDEGEE. The CDR3 numbers 13 amino acids, ends counted. This chain's CDR3 is CASSRTRDRGSRS.

J is TRBJ2-1 and V is TRBV25-1; 10 bases map to TRBD2. J was trimmed by 5 bases and V by 8 bases; bases with no gene match: 3. This CDR3 region has 13 residues. The germline CDR1 and CDR2 sequences are MGHDK and SYGVNS. The CDR3 region has the DNA TGTGCCAGCCGGACTAGCGGAAACAATGAGCAGTTCTTC. This codes for CASRTSGNNEQFF.

The table lists this clone with a few counts. J is TRBJ1-2 and V is TRBV5-1; TRBD1 aligns across 7 bases. This CDR3 is built from 15 residues. Germline V gene lookup returns CDR1 SGHRS and CDR2 YFSETQ. Losses at the gene ends were 2 bases for V and 1 base for J; bases not matched to a gene: 5. Here the CDR3 reads CASSFGAGGNYGYTF. Written as DNA, the CDR3 is TGCGCCAGCAGCTTCGGAGCAGGGGGTAACTATGGCTACACCTTC.

The V gene is TRBV10-1, the J gene TRBJ2-2; weak D call: TRBD1 (6 bases). The germline V gene encodes CDR1 WNHNN and CDR2 SYGVQD (reference sequence). This CDR3 has 13 residues. Trimming stripped 5 bases from V and 7 bases from J, with 11 bases between. CDR3 sequence: CASSSGTFGELFF. The CDR3 DNA reads TGCGCCAGCAGTTCTGGGACATTCGGGGAGCTGTTTTTT.

The chain employs TRBV15 and TRBJ1-2; the D gene is possibly TRBD1 (5 bases). The V gene's germline CDR1 is LNHNV and CDR2 YYDKDF (reference sequence). The CDR3 consists of 14 residues. Trimming shortened V by 3 bases and J by 8 bases, and 16 bases separated the two germline ends. CDR3 sequence (DNA): TGTGCCACCAGCAGCAGTGGAGGGGAGGTCGGCTACACCTTC. Its protein product is CATSSSGGEVGYTF.

The V call is TRBV4-1, the J call TRBJ2-1; a possible D gene is TRBD2 (6 bases). The V end was cut by 0 bases, the J end by 4 bases, with 19 bases between. Germline V gene lookup returns CDR1 MGHRA and CDR2 YSYEKL. This CDR3 has 18 residues. This CDR3 reads CASSQEWLVGGPYNEQFF. The CDR3 coding sequence is TGCGCCAGCAGCCAAGAGTGGCTAGTGGGAGGCCCTTACAATGAGCAGTTCTTC.

The chain links TRBV5-1 to TRBJ2-2; TRBD2 matches at 9 bases. J lost 4 bases, V lost 6 bases, and 7 bases had no gene match. Per germline, CDR1 SGHRS and CDR2 YFSETQ. The CDR3 loop spans 15 amino acids. CDR3 protein: CASKWTSEITGELFF. Written as DNA, the CDR3 is TGCGCCAGCAAGTGGACTAGCGAGATCACCGGGGAGCTGTTTTTT.

This clone has more than one count but fewer than ten. The same CDR3 is also encoded by other DNA sequences in this sample. J is TRBJ2-7 and V is TRBV2; 9 nucleotides match TRBD1. Germline V CDR1 and CDR2: SNHLY, FYNNEI. This CDR3 has 14 amino acids. With V trimmed by 2 bases and J by 4 bases, 3 bases remained unmatched. CDR3 protein: CASSERQGVYEQYF. The CDR3, as DNA: TGTGCCAGCAGTGAAAGACAGGGGGTATACGAGCAGTACTTC.

V and J are TRBV18 and TRBJ1-6; TRBD1 aligns across 7 bases. Germline V gene data show CDR1 as KGHSH and CDR2 as LQKENI. This CDR3 has 15 residues. Germline trimming cut 5 bases from V and 6 bases from J; bases unmatched to any gene: 7. In DNA form, the CDR3 reads TGTGCCAGCTCAGCGAACCGGGACAGTAATTCACCCCTCCACTTT. It yields the protein CASSANRDSNSPLHF.

This chain joins TRBV7-2 and TRBJ1-5; 7 bases are shared with TRBD1. There are 13 residues in the CDR3. Germline values: CDR1 SGHTA, CDR2 FQGNSA. The V and J ends lost 4 bases and 7 bases, in that order; junction bases with no gene match: 4. CDR3 DNA: TGTGCCAGCAGCTCAGGACAGGCGCAGCCCCAGCATTTT. Translated: CASSSGQAQPQHF.